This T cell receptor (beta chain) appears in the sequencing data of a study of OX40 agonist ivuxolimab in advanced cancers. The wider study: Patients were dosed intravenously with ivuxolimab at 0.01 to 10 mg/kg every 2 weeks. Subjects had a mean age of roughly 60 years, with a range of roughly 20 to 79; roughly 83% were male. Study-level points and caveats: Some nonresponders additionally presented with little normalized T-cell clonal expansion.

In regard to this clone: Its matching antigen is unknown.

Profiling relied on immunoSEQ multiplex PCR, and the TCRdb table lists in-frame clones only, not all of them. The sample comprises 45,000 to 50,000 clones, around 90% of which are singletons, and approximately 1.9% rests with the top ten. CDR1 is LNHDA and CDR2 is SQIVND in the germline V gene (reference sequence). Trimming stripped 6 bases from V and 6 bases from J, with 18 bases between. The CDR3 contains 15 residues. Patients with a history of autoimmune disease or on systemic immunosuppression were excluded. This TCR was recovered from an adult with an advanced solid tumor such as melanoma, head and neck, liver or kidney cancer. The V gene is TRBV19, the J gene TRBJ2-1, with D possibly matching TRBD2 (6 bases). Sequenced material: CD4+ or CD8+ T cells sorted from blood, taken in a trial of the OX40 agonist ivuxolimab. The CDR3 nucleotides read TGTGCCAGTAGAATCCAATCCGGGACTGTCAATGAGCAGTTCTTC. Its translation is CASRIQSGTVNEQFF.